This paragraph covers one T cell receptor beta chain sequence. The antigen it recognizes is unknown. No clone much larger than this one lies a single base away; base qualities are absent. The library came from the immunoSEQ multiplex PCR assay. TCRdb retrieved this table from immuneACCESS and kept in-frame rearrangements only. Not all clones are present; in checked studies, unresolved V genes account for under half, and no reason is known for the remainder. Within this sample are tens of thousands of clones, with 93% of them counted one time only. Roughly 0.23% of the sample is taken by the ten largest. V is pared back by 7 bases and J by 6 bases, with 6 bases lying between the germline termini. Counted from cysteine to phenylalanine, this CDR3 has 11 amino acids. The entry retains the CDR3 DNA only, 33 bases that are in frame from base 1. As encoded in the germline V gene, CDR1 is MNHEY while CDR2 is SVGAGI.

This record belongs to a study of technical replicates of blood from a handful of donors (dated by TCRdb to about 2017). Material for sequencing was T cells isolated from PBMCs. This TCR was sampled from a human donor in good health. The chain is made from TRBV6-5 and TRBJ2-2; a confident D gene designation cannot be given. CDR3 loop: CASKHAGELFF. The DNA sequence is TGTGCCAGCAAACATGCCGGGGAGCTGTTTTTT.